These 16 T cell receptor beta chains share one sample of origin, sequenced in a study of blood T cells in healthy people across ages. The second PCR ran 7 to 11 cycles with a sample-barcoded 5' primer and J-beta primers. MiXCR, applied by TCRdb to the 5' RACE reads, yields one record per CDR3 protein. The sample has roughly 800,000 distinct CDR3 sequences, more than 20% seen once; the top ten hold approximately 4%. The sample was also reused in another study, on T cells of mothers and their children.

Sequenced sample: blood. Receptors were obtained from a boy under 18 in good health.

This sequence joins TRBV27 and TRBJ2-4; D ambiguous. The CDR3 covers 15 residues. V was clipped by 5 bases and J by 0 bases, with 11 bases between them. In germline, CDR1 is MNHEY, CDR2 SMNVEV (reference sequence). CDR3 region: CASSPQWLAKNIQYF. The CDR3 DNA follows: TGTGCCAGCAGTCCGCAGTGGCTAGCCAAAAACATTCAGTACTTC.

This chain uses TRBV5-1 with TRBJ2-5; D is undetermined. The DNA end favors TRBJ2-1, so the J call may be wrong. This CDR3 is built from 16 residues. CDR1 is SGHRS, CDR2 YFSETQ, per germline. The CDR3 region has the DNA TGCGCCAGCAGCTTGGTCGCCGGTTTTGTGAGGAATGAGCAGTTCTTC. Translating it yields CASSLVAGFVRNEQFF.

This clonotype has more than one count but fewer than ten. The rearrangement uses TRBV7-2 and TRBJ2-7; 11 bases are a match to TRBD1. V shed 3 bases, J shed 6 bases, and the junction held 4 bases outside the gene matches. The CDR3 runs 14 residues. CDR1 is SGHTA, CDR2 FQGNSA, per germline. The DNA for the CDR3 is TGTGCCAGCAGCTTGACCGGGACAGGGGGCGAGCAGTACTTC. This sequence encodes CASSLTGTGGEQYF.

This clonotype was seen a few times. J is TRBJ2-5 and V is TRBV10-3, with 12 bases lining up with TRBD2. This CDR3 has 16 amino acids. The germline V gene encodes CDR1 ENHRY and CDR2 SYGVKD. V lost 0 bases, J lost 5 bases, and 4 bases stayed unmatched. The DNA for the CDR3 is TGTGCCATCAGTGAGTCGACTAGCGGGAGATTGGAGACCCAGTACTTC. This gives the protein CAISESTSGRLETQYF.

This clonotype turned up a few times. The V call is TRBV4-3, the J call TRBJ2-7; 7 bases align to TRBD1. The DNA end is a closer match to TRBJ2-5, so the J assignment may be wrong. The CDR3 has 15 residues. Germline V gene sequence: CDR1 LGHNA, CDR2 YSLEER. In nucleotides, the CDR3 is TGCGCCAGCAGCCAAGTATTGAACAGGGGTCAGACCCAGTACTTC. This encodes CASSQVLNRGQTQYF.

In its sample, this clonotype was seen a few times. This rearrangement joins TRBV10-3 to TRBJ2-1; the match to TRBD2 covers 13 bases. With V trimmed by 9 bases and J by 5 bases, 1 base remained unmatched. The CDR3 totals 13 residues. Germline values: CDR1 ENHRY, CDR2 SYGVKD. The CDR3 loop reads CAMGTSGDNEQFF. The CDR3 coding sequence is TGTGCCATGGGGACTAGCGGGGACAATGAGCAGTTCTTC.

V is TRBV7-9 and J is TRBJ1-3; TRBD1 agrees at 8 bases. The V gene's germline CDR1 is SEHNR and CDR2 FQNEAQ (reference sequence). The CDR3 has 16 residues. V was clipped by 2 bases and J by 0 bases; unmatched bases: 3. Here the CDR3 DNA reads TGTGCCAGCAGCTTATATGACAGGGGCTCTGGAAACACCATATATTTT. Its protein is CASSLYDRGSGNTIYF. The entire variable domain, with the rest obtained from reference TRBV7-9 and TRBJ1-3, is as follows: DTGVSQNPRHKITKRGQNVTFRCDPISEHNRLYWYRQTLGQGPEFLTYFQNEAQLEKSRLLSDRFSAERPKGSFSTLEIQRTEQGDSAMYLCASSLYDRGSGNTIYFGEGSWLTVV.

J is TRBJ2-5 and V is TRBV20-1; 9 bases agree with TRBD2. The length of the CDR3 is 15 residues. J was trimmed by 2 bases and V by 0 bases; bases with no gene match: 4. Germline-derived CDR1 and CDR2 are DFQATT and SNEGSKA (reference sequence). This CDR3 reads CSARETSGRQETQYF. In nucleotides, the CDR3 is TGCAGTGCTAGAGAGACTAGCGGCCGACAAGAGACCCAGTACTTC.

This clonotype occurred a few times. The CDR3 coding sequence is TGCGCCAGCAGCGTCTCGGTAGATATCTCTGGAAACACCATATATTTT. Encoded protein: CASSVSVDISGNTIYF. The V call is TRBV4-3, the J call TRBJ1-3; the D is unclear. V was shortened by 5 bases and J by 0 bases, with 14 bases between the two germline ends. This CDR3 is 16 amino acids long. Germline-derived CDR1 and CDR2 are LGHNA and YSLEER.

V usage is TRBV10-3 and J usage is TRBJ1-1, with D unclear. CDR3 length: 15 amino acids. Germline CDR1 and CDR2: ENHRY and SYGVKD. V was trimmed by 3 bases and J by 1 base, leaving 12 bases between them. The DNA for the CDR3 is TGTGCCATCAGTGACACGGAGCCGTCGAACACTGAAGCTTTCTTT. Translating gives CAISDTEPSNTEAFF.

The J gene is TRBJ2-2, the V gene TRBV25-1, with TRBD2 matching 8 bases. After removal of 8 bases from V and 4 bases from J, the junction contained 6 bases not matched to a gene. Germline assignment: CDR1 MGHDK and CDR2 SYGVNS. This CDR3 contains 14 residues. The CDR3: CASEREGGTGELFF. In nucleotides, the CDR3 is TGTGCCAGCGAACGGGAGGGAGGCACCGGGGAGCTGTTTTTT.

The CDR3 nucleotides read TGCAGCGTTCTGATCCTAGTCGCCCTCGGGGAGCAGTTCTTC. This sequence encodes CSVLILVALGEQFF. The chain carries TRBV29-1 and TRBJ2-1, with D hard to call. The length of the CDR3 is 14 residues. The germline V gene encodes CDR1 SQVTM and CDR2 ANQGSEA. V was cut by 5 bases and J by 10 bases, with 21 bases left in between.

This clonotype was seen a few times. The rearrangement links TRBV27 to TRBJ2-5; either TRBD1 or TRBD2 may supply D (6 bases each). The end of the DNA aligns better with TRBJ2-7, so the J call may be wrong. Germline assignment: CDR1 MNHEY and CDR2 SMNVEV (reference sequence). The CDR3 spans 15 residues. The CDR3 sequence: CASSEGGTSYREQYF. The CDR3 bases are TGTGCCAGCAGCGAAGGGGGGACCTCTTATCGCGAGCAGTACTTC.

The rearrangement joins TRBV4-1 to TRBJ2-1; unclear D gene. Germline assignment: CDR1 MGHRA and CDR2 YSYEKL. V was trimmed by 1 base and J by 2 bases, leaving 12 bases between them. The CDR3 loop spans 16 amino acids. The CDR3 nucleotides are TGCGCCAGCAGCCAAGTATTGGGTATAACCTACAATGAGCAGTTCTTC. Translation: CASSQVLGITYNEQFF.

The chain is built from TRBV28 and TRBJ1-1, with D possibly being TRBD1 (6 bases). The CDR3 covers 17 residues. Per the germline V gene, CDR1 is MDHEN and CDR2 is SYDVKM. With 3 bases removed from V and 1 base from J, the gap between germline ends came to 18 bases. The CDR3: CASSFLQRGGANTEAFF. The CDR3, as DNA: TGTGCCAGCAGTTTTCTTCAGCGGGGGGGGGCGAACACTGAAGCTTTCTTT.

This clonotype was detected a few times. The chain employs TRBV29-1 and TRBJ2-5; D unresolved. Trimming pared 4 bases from V and 1 base from J, leaving 13 bases between. CDR1 SQVTM and CDR2 ANQGSEA come from the germline V gene. The CDR3 spans 14 residues. The CDR3 reads CSVGPRLSQETQYF. CDR3 coding DNA: TGCAGCGTTGGACCACGACTTTCCCAAGAGACCCAGTACTTC.